The 12 T cell receptor beta chains below come from one sample, sequenced in a study of cytomegalovirus exposure and HLA in healthy donors. The PCR made use of 60 Vbeta and 13 Jbeta primers. Assay: immunoSEQ multiplex PCR; the TCRdb copy retains only in-frame clones and omits some. The sample yields roughly 180,000 clones, approximately 86% seen once. Sequencing was done on a sample of PBMCs. The receptors come from a male donor in good health and CMV-seronegative.

V usage is TRBV6-5 and J usage is TRBJ2-5; possibly TRBD2 for D (6 bases). The DNA matches TRBJ2-7 better at its end, which makes the J call doubtful. Germline CDR1 MNHEY, CDR2 SVGAGI. CDR3 length: 13 residues. The CDR3 sequence is CASSPEGIHEQYF. The CDR3 bases are TGTGCCAGCAGCCCGGAGGGAATCCACGAGCAGTACTTC.

The rearrangement joins TRBV18 to TRBJ1-2, with 9 positions matching TRBD1. Trimming took 3 bases from V and 6 from J; bases not matched to a gene: 5. CDR3 length equals 14 residues. Germline CDR1 and CDR2: KGHSH and LQKENI. The CDR3 DNA sequence: TGTGCCAGCTCACCTTCGGGACAGGGAGATGGCTACACCTTC. Protein: CASSPSGQGDGYTF. The whole variable domain, filled in from reference TRBV18 and TRBJ1-2, reads NAGVMQNPRHLVRRRGQEARLRCSPMKGHSHVYWYRQLPEEGLKFMVYLQKENIIDESGMPKERFSAEFPKEGPSILRIQQVVRGDSAAYFCASSPSGQGDGYTFGSGTRLTVV.

V and J are TRBV29-1 and TRBJ2-1, with 13 positions matching TRBD2. V gave up 7 bases and J gave up 10 bases; unmatched junction bases: 7. CDR1 SQVTM and CDR2 ANQGSEA come from the germline V gene. This CDR3 is built from 13 residues. The CDR3 DNA reads TGCAGCGCCGAGACTAGCGGGGGGAAAGAGCAGTTCTTC. It yields the protein CSAETSGGKEQFF.

This clone was found a few times. The DNA for the CDR3 is TGTGCCAGCAGCTCCGACCCACAGGGGGAAGCTTTCTTT. Its protein product is CASSSDPQGEAFF. This chain links TRBV5-4 with TRBJ1-1; TRBD1 matches 7 bases. Germline V lookup: CDR1 SGHNT, CDR2 YYREEE (reference sequence). V lost 3 bases, J lost 8 bases, and 7 bases stayed unmatched. This CDR3 has 13 residues.

The chain carries TRBV2 and TRBJ2-5; tentative D call: TRBD2 (5 bases). The tail of the sequence fits TRBJ2-7 better, so the J call may be wrong. Germline loops: CDR1 SNHLY, CDR2 FYNNEI. The CDR3 is 13 residues long. CDR3 amino acids: CATKTEVYDEQYF. The CDR3 DNA sequence: TGTGCCACCAAGACGGAGGTCTACGACGAGCAGTACTTC.

The CDR3 is CASSNQDLRRETQYF. CDR3 nucleotides: TGTGCCAGCAGTAACCAGGATCTTAGGAGGGAGACCCAGTACTTC. The chain couples TRBV6-5 to TRBJ2-5; tentative D call: TRBD2 (5 bases). The ends were cut back, 5 bases at V and 5 bases at J, with 18 bases in the middle. The CDR3 runs 15 residues. Germline CDR1 is MNHEY and CDR2 is SVGAGI.

In this sample, this clone turned up a few times. The chain uses TRBV7-9 and TRBJ1-2, with a weak D call TRBD1 (6 bases). The CDR3 loop spans 12 amino acids. Trimming removed 5 bases at V and 8 bases at J, with 12 bases between. Per germline, CDR1 SEHNR and CDR2 FQNEAQ (reference sequence). CDR3 in DNA: TGTGCCAGCAGCGTACAGGGTTGGGGCTACACCTTC. Translated: CASSVQGWGYTF.

V is TRBV19 and J is TRBJ2-7; 12 positions agree with TRBD1. The CDR3 length is 15 residues. Germline CDR1 is LNHDA and CDR2 is SQIVND (reference sequence). Unmatched junction bases numbered 7, after V lost 6 bases and J lost 4 bases. CDR3 sequence: CASRTGTGGIYEQYF. The CDR3 DNA sequence: TGTGCCAGTAGGACCGGGACAGGGGGCATTTACGAGCAGTACTTC.

The chain is built from TRBV7-3 and TRBJ1-1; possibly TRBD1 for D (6 bases). Trimming left V 1 base short and J 5 bases short, with 20 bases between. The CDR3 consists of 17 residues. The V gene's germline CDR1 is SGHTA and CDR2 FQGTGA. The CDR3 sequence: CASSLIAGAAGLTEAFF. The DNA of the CDR3 is TGTGCCAGCAGCTTAATAGCGGGGGCAGCAGGACTTACTGAAGCTTTCTTT.

This clone has only a few counts. This chain links TRBV4-1 with TRBJ2-2, with 8 bases matching TRBD1. CDR1 and CDR2 (germline): MGHRA, YSYEKL. This CDR3 has 14 amino acids. V shed 3 bases, J shed 6 bases, and the junction held 3 bases outside the gene matches. The CDR3 DNA sequence: TGCGCCAGCAGCCAGCAACAGGGGGCCGGGGAGCTGTTTTTT. Translation gives CASSQQQGAGELFF.

The J gene is TRBJ1-1, the V gene TRBV5-5; 11 bases are shared with TRBD1. The CDR3 sequence is 19 residues long. V dropped 2 bases and J dropped 6; count of bases not matched to a gene: 18. CDR1 is SGHKS and CDR2 is YYEKEE in the germline V gene (reference sequence). The CDR3 DNA reads as TGTGCCAGCAGCTTTATGGTTAGGACAGGGGGCGCTTCCGGGGCTGAAGCTTTCTTT. It translates to CASSFMVRTGGASGAEAFF.

This chain connects TRBV27 to TRBJ2-5; 7 nucleotides align to TRBD1. CDR3 length: 12 residues. Germline V gene lookup returns CDR1 MNHEY and CDR2 SMNVEV (reference sequence). J gave up 2 bases and V 6 bases, and 0 bases lay outside the gene matches. This CDR3 reads CASRQGQETQYF. The CDR3 coding sequence is TGTGCCAGCAGACAGGGGCAAGAGACCCAGTACTTC.